This T cell receptor (beta chain) was profiled in a study of CD8+CD57+ T cells in acquired aplastic anemia. Study results and limitations: Patients and controls were found to share twenty-nine CD8+ CDR3 sequences. No significant difference in CD8+ Simpson's diversity was found between patients and controls.

Whoever was chosen for sequencing had shown CD8+CD57+ cell expansion by flow cytometry. All patients were therapy-naive when blood was sampled. The CDR3 spans 17 residues. The V segment lost 4 bases and the J segment 7 bases; nucleotides outside the gene matches: 7. The germline gives CDR1 SGHDT, CDR2 YYEEEE. For CDR3 and TCR beta VDJ profiling, genomic DNA was the template used. One entry per CDR3 protein, called by TCRdb with MiXCR from the reads. This sample has approximately 120,000 distinct CDR3 sequences; over 30% occur once, and the top ten carry 2% to 3%. A few counts support this clonotype. Its matching antigen is unknown.

The source of this sequence is a human donor with aplastic anemia. The V call is TRBV5-6, the J call TRBJ2-2, with 16 bases lining up with TRBD2. The sequenced sample was sorted CD4+, CD8+, or CD8+CD57+ T cells (not recorded which) from PBMCs. CDR3 sequence: CASSTGLAGGQGGELFF. CDR3 sequence (DNA): TGTGCCAGCAGCACGGGACTAGCGGGGGGGCAAGGCGGGGAGCTGTTTTTT.